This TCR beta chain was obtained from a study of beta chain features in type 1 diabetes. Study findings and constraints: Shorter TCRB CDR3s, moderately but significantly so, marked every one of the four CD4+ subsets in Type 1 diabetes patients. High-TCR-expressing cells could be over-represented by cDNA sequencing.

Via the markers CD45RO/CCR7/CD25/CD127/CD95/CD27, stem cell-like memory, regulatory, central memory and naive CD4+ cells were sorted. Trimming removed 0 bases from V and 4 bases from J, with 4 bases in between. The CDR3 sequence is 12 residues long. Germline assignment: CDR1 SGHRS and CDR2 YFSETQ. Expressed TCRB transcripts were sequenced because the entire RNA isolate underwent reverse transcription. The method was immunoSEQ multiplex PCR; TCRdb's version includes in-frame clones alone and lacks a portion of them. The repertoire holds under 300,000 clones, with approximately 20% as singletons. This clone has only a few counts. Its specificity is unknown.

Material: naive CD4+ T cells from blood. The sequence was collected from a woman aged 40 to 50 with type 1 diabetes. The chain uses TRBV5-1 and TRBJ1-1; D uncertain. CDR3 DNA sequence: TGCGCCAGCAGCTTGGTCGGCACTGAAGCTTTCTTT. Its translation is CASSLVGTEAFF.